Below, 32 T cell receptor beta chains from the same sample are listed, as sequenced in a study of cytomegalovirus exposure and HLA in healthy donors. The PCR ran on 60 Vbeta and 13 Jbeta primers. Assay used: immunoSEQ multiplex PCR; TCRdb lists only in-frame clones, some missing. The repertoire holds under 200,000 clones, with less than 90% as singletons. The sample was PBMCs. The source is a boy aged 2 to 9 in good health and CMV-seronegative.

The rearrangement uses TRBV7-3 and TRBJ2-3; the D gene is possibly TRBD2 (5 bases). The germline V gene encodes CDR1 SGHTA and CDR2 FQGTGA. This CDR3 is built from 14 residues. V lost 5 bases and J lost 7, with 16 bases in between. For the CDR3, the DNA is TGTGCCAGCAGCCAGACGGGAAAAGGATATACGCAGTATTTT. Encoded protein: CASSQTGKGYTQYF.

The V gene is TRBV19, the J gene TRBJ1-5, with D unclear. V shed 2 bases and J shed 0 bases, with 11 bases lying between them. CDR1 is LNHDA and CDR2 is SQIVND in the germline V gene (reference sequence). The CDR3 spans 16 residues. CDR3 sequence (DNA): TGTGCCAGTAGTATAAGCGGGGAATATAGCAATCAGCCCCAGCATTTT. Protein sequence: CASSISGEYSNQPQHF.

The CDR3: CAIRETSGSETQYF. Here the CDR3 DNA reads TGTGCCATCAGGGAGACTAGCGGGAGTGAGACCCAGTACTTC. The chain employs TRBV10-3 and TRBJ2-5, with 12 bases identical to TRBD2. J gave up 5 bases and V 6 bases, and 4 bases lay outside the gene matches. This CDR3 region has 14 residues. CDR1 and CDR2 (germline): ENHRY, SYGVKD.

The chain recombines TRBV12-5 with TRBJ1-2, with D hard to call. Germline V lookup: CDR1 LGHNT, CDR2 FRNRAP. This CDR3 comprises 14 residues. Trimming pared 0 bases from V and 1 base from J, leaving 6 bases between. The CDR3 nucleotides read TGTGCTAGTGGTTTGGTATGCGGTAACTATGGCTACACCTTC. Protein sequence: CASGLVCGNYGYTF.

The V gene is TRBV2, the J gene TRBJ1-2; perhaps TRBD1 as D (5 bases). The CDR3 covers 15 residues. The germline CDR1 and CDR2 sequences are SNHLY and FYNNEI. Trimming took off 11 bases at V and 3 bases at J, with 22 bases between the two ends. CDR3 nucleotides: TGTGCCGCGTCCGGGGGGGAAGATCTTTACTATGGCTACACCTTC. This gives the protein CAASGGEDLYYGYTF.

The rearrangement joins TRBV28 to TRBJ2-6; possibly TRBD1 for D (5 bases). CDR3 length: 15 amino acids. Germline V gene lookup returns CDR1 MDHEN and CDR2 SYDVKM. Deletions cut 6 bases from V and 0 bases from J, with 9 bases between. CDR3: CASSLDSSGANVLTF. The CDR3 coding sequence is TGTGCCAGCAGCCTTGACAGCTCTGGGGCCAACGTCCTGACTTTC. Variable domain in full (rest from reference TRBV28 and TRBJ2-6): DVKVTQSSRYLVKRTGEKVFLECVQDMDHENMFWYRQDPGLGLRLIYFSYDVKMKEKGDIPEGYSVSREKKERFSLILESASTNQTSMYLCASSLDSSGANVLTFGAGSRLTVL.

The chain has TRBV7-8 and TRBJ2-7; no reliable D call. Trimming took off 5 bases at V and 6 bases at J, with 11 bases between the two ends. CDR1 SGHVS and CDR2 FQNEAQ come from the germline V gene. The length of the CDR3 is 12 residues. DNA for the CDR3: TGTGCCAGCAGCGGAAATCGGGTCGAGCAGTACTTC. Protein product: CASSGNRVEQYF.

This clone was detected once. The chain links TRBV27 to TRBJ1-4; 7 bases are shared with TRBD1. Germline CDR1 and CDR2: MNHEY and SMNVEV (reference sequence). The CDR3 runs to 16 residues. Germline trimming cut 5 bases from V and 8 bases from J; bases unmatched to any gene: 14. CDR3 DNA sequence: TGTGCCAGCAGTGGACGCGGACAGGCGGGGACGGAAAAACTGTTTTTT. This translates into CASSGRGQAGTEKLFF.

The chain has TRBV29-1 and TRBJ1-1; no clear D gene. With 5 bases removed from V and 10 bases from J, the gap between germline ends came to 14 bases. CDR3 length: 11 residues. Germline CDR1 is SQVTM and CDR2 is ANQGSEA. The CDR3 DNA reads TGCAGCGTTTTGGGGAGGCCTGGAGCTTTCTTT. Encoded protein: CSVLGRPGAFF.

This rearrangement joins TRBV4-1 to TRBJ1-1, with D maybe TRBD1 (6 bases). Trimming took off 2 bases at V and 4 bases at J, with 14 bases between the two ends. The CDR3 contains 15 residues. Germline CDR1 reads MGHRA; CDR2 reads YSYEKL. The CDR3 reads CASSQSLGASTEAFF. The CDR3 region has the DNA TGCGCCAGCAGCCAATCCCTGGGGGCGAGCACTGAAGCTTTCTTT.

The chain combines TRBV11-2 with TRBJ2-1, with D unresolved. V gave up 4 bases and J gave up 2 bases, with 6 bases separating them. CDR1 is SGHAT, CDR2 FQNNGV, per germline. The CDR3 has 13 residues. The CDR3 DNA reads TGTGCCAGCAGCTCCAGAACCTACAATGAGCAGTTCTTC. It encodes CASSSRTYNEQFF. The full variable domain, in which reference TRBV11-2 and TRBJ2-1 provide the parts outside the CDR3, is EAGVAQSPRYKIIEKRQSVAFWCNPISGHATLYWYQQILGQGPKLLIQFQNNGVVDDSQLPKDRFSAERLKGVDSTLKIQPAKLEDSAVYLCASSSRTYNEQFFGPGTRLTVL.

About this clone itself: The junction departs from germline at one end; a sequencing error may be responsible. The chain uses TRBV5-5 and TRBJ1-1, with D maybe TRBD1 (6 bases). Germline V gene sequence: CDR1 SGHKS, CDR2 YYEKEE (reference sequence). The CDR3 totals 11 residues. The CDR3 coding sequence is TGTGCCAGCAGCTTGGCCAAGGGGGAGTCCTTT. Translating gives CASSLAKGESF.

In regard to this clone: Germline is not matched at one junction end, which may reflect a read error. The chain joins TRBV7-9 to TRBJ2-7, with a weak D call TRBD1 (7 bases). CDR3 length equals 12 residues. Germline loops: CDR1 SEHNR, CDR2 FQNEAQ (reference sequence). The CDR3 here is CASSVLRDRVCF. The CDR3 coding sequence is TGTGCCAGCAGCGTCCTGCGGGACAGAGTTTGCTTC.

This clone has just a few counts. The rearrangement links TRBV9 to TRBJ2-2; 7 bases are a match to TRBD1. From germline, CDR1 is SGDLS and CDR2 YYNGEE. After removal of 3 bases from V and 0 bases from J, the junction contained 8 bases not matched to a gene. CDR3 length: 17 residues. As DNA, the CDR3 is TGTGCCAGCAGCGGATTCCGGGACAGCCCGAACACCGGGGAGCTGTTTTTT. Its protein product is CASSGFRDSPNTGELFF.

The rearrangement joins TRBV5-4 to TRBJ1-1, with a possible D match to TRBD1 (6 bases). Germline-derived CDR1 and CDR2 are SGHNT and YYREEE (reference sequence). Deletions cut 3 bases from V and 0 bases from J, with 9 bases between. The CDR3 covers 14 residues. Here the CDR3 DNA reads TGTGCCAGCAGCTACGGGACATTGAACACTGAAGCTTTCTTT. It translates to CASSYGTLNTEAFF.

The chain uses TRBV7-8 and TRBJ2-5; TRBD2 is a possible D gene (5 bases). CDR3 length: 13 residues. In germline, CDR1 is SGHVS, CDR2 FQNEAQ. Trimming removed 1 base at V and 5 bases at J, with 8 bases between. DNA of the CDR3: TGTGCCAGCAGCTTAGTTCGCGGGGAGACCCAGTACTTC. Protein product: CASSLVRGETQYF.

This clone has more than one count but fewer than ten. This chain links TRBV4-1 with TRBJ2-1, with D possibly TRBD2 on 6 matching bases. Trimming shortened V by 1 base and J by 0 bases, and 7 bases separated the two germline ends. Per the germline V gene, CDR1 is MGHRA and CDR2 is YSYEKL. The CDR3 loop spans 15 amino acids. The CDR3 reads CASSQVTSSYNEQFF. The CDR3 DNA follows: TGCGCCAGCAGCCAAGTGACTAGCTCCTACAATGAGCAGTTCTTC.

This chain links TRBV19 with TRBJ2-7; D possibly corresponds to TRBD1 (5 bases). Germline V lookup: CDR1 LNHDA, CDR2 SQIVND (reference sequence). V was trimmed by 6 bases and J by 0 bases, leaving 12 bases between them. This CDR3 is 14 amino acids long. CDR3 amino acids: CASSRQPDSYEQYF. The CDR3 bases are TGTGCCAGTAGCCGACAGCCAGACTCCTACGAGCAGTACTTC.

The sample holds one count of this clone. CDR3 sequence (DNA): TGTGCCAGCAGTTTCAGATGGGGGCGTGGGGTCCAGTACTTC. It yields the protein CASSFRWGRGVQYF. The chain carries TRBV28 and TRBJ2-5; D perhaps matches TRBD1 (6 bases). V lost 3 bases and J lost 10, with 18 bases in between. This CDR3 is built from 14 residues. Germline values: CDR1 MDHEN, CDR2 SYDVKM.

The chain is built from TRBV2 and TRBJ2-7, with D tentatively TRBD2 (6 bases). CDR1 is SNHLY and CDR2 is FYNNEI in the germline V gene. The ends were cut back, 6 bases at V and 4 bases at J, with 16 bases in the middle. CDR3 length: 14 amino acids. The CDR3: CASSLRRASYEQYF. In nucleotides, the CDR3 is TGTGCCAGCAGCTTGCGGAGGGCCTCTTACGAGCAGTACTTC.

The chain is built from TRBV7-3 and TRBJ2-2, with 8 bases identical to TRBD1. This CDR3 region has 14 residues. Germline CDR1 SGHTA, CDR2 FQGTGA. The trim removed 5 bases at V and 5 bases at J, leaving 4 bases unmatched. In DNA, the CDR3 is TGTGCCAGCAGCATTAGACAGGGGACCGGGGAGCTGTTTTTT. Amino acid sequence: CASSIRQGTGELFF.

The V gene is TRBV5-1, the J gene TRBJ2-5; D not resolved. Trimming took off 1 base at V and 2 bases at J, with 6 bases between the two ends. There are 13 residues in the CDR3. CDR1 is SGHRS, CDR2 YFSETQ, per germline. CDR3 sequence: CASSLSTQETQYF. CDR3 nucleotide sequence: TGCGCCAGCAGCTTGAGCACTCAAGAGACCCAGTACTTC.

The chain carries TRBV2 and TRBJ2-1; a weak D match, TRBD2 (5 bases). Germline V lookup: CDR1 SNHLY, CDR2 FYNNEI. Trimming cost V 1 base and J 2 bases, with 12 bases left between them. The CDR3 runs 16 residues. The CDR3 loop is CASSEVSRAPYNEQFF. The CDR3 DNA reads TGTGCCAGCAGTGAAGTGTCGAGGGCCCCCTACAATGAGCAGTTCTTC. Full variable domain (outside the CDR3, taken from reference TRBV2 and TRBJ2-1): EPEVTQTPSHQVTQMGQEVILRCVPISNHLYFYWYRQILGQKVEFLVSFYNNEISEKSEIFDDQFSVERPDGSNFTLKIRSTKLEDSAMYFCASSEVSRAPYNEQFFGPGTRLTVL.

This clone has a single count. The CDR3 spells CASRPGLSTDTQYF. In nucleotides, the CDR3 is TGCGCCAGTCGACCGGGACTTAGCACAGATACGCAGTATTTT. The gene calls are TRBV5-1 and TRBJ2-3; a possible D gene is TRBD2 (6 bases). Trimming took off 8 bases at V and 0 bases at J, with 13 bases between the two ends. CDR3 length equals 14 residues. Germline CDR1 is SGHRS and CDR2 is YFSETQ. The complete variable domain, with remaining parts taken from reference TRBV5-1 and TRBJ2-3, reads KAGVTQTPRYLIKTRGQQVTLSCSPISGHRSVSWYQQTPGQGLQFLFEYFSETQRNKGNFPGRFSGRQFSNSRSEMNVSTLELGDSALYLCASRPGLSTDTQYFGPGTRLTVL.

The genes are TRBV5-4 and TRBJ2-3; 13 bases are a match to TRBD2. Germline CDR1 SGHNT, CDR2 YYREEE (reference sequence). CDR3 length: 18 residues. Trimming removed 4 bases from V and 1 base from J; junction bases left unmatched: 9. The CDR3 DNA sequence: TGTGCCAGCAGCCCGGGACTAGCGGGATCAGGTCGCACAGATACGCAGTATTTT. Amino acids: CASSPGLAGSGRTDTQYF.

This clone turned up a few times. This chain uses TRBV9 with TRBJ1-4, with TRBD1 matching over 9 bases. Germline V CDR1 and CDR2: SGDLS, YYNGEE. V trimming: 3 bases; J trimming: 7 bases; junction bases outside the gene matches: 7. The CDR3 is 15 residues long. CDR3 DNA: TGTGCCAGCAGCGCCACCGGGACAGGGACTGAAAAACTGTTTTTT. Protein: CASSATGTGTEKLFF. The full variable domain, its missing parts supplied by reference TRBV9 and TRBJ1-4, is DSGVTQTPKHLITATGQRVTLRCSPRSGDLSVYWYQQSLDQGLQFLIQYYNGEERAKGNILERFSAQQFPDLHSELNLSSLELGDSALYFCASSATGTGTEKLFFGSGTQLSVL.

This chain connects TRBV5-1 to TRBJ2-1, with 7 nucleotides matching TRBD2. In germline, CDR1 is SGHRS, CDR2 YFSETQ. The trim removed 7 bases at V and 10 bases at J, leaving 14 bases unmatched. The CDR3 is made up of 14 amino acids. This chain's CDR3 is CASASSGTRREQFF. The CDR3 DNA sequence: TGCGCCAGCGCGTCAAGCGGGACCAGAAGGGAGCAGTTCTTC. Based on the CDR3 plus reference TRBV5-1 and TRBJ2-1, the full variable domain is KAGVTQTPRYLIKTRGQQVTLSCSPISGHRSVSWYQQTPGQGLQFLFEYFSETQRNKGNFPGRFSGRQFSNSRSEMNVSTLELGDSALYLCASASSGTRREQFFGPGTRLTVL.

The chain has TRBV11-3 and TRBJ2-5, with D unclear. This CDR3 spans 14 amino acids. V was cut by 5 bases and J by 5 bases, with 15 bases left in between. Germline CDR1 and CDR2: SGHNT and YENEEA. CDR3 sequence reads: CASSNGSPGETQYF. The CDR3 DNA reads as TGTGCCAGCAGCAACGGGTCCCCCGGGGAGACCCAGTACTTC.

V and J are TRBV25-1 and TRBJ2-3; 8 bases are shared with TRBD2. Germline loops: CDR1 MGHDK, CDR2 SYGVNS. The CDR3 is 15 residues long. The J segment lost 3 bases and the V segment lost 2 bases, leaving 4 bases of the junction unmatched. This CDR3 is CASSESGGRTDTQYF. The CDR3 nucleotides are TGTGCCAGCAGTGAAAGCGGGGGAAGGACAGATACGCAGTATTTT.

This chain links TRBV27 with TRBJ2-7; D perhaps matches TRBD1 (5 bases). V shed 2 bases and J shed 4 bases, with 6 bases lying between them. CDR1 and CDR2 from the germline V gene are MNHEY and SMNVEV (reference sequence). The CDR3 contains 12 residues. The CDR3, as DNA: TGTGCCAGCAGTTTAGCAGGGTACGAGCAGTACTTC. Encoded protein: CASSLAGYEQYF.

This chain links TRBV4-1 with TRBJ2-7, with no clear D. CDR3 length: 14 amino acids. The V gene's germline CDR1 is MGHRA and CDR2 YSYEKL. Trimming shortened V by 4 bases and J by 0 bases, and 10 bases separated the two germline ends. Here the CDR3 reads CASSPLGDSYEQYF. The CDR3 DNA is TGCGCCAGCAGCCCCCTCGGAGACTCCTACGAGCAGTACTTC.

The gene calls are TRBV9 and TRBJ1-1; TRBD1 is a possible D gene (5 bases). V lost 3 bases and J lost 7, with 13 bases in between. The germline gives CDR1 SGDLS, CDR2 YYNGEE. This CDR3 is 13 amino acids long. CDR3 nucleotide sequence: TGTGCCAGCAGCGCACCCGGGGGACGTGAAGCTTTCTTT. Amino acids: CASSAPGGREAFF.